Listed below are T cell receptor beta chains from one sample, sequenced in a study of a mutant IDH1 vaccine in newly diagnosed glioma. These receptors lack a known antigen. Repertoires were generated with immunoSEQ multiplex PCR, while TCRdb's copy carries only in-frame clones and drops some. This sample has about 50,000 clones, with under 90% found just once. The starting material was PBMCs, obtained from a glioma patient whose treatment included an IDH1 peptide vaccine. The source of these receptors is a woman between 50 and 59 years old with glioma. Both conserved end residues are part of each CDR3. D genes are given only for firm matches. Where a row states a size, it is once, few, many or the class of an expanded clone; other rows omit it.

>.|TRBV5-4|.|TRBJ2-5
TGTGCCAGCAGCATGTACCGGGACAGCGGAGGGGAGACCCAGTACTTC
CASSMYRDSGGETQYF
>TRBD1|TRBV5-1|.|TRBJ2-2
TGCGCCAGCAGCCCCGGGACAGCGAACACCGGGGAGCTGTTTTTT
CASSPGTANTGELFF
>.|TRBV5-6|.|TRBJ2-3
TGTGCCAGCAGCTTGGATGGCAGAATCCTCACAGATACGCAGTATTTT
CASSLDGRILTDTQYF
>.|TRBV7-8|.|TRBJ1-2
TGTGCCAGCAGCTTAGGGTTGGAGGGACCGTATGGCTACACCTTC
CASSLGLEGPYGYTF
>TRBD2|TRBV27|.|TRBJ2-5
TGTGCCAGCAGTTTTAGCGGGGGCGGGACCCAGTACTTC
CASSFSGGGTQYF
>.|TRBV19|.|TRBJ2-2
TGTGCCAGTAAGACCCAGGGCACGGGGACCGGGGAGCTGTTTTTT
CASKTQGTGTGELFF
>TRBD1|TRBV28|.|TRBJ2-1
TGTGCCAGCACCCTGGGCCGGGACAGGGCCCACAATGAGCAGTTCTTC
CASTLGRDRAHNEQFF
>.|TRBV6-1|once|TRBJ2-7
TGTGCCAGCAGTCTGTCCGGGTCCTACGAGCAGTACTTC
CASSLSGSYEQYF
>.|TRBV2|.|TRBJ2-4
TGTGCCAGCAGTTCCCGTCGCGTATTACCAGCCCAAAAAAACATTCAGTACTTC
CASSSRRVLPAQKNIQYF
>TRBD1|TRBV29-1|.|TRBJ1-5
TGCAGCGTGCGACAGGGGGGTCAGCCCCAGCATTTT
CSVRQGGQPQHF
>TRBD2|TRBV11-2|.|TRBJ2-3
TGTGCCAGCAGCTCCCGACTAGCGGGGGGGCGAAATACGCAGTATTTT
CASSSRLAGGRNTQYF
>.|TRBV14|.|TRBJ1-2
TGTGCCAGCAGCCAAGATACCGGCCTCGGCTACACCTTC
CASSQDTGLGYTF
>TRBD1|TRBV6-5|few|TRBJ1-1
TGTGCCAGCAGTTACGCAGGGGGGACCACTGAAGCTTTCTTT
CASSYAGGTTEAFF
>.|TRBV7-9|.|TRBJ2-2
TGTGCCAGCAGCTTAGCTCAGCTGGGAGGGGAGCTGTTTTTT
CASSLAQLGGELFF
>TRBD1|TRBV9|.|TRBJ2-5
TGTGCCAGCAGCGTAGGAGGGGGCCGAGAGACCCAGTACTTC
CASSVGGGRETQYF
>TRBD1|TRBV19|.|TRBJ2-3
TGTGCCAGTAGTATGGTGGGACAGGGGACAGATACGCAGTATTTT
CASSMVGQGTDTQYF
>.|TRBV10-2|.|TRBJ2-7
TGCGCCAGCAGTGAGTACGAAGGGTTCTACGAGCAGTACTTC
CASSEYEGFYEQYF
>.|TRBV30|.|TRBJ1-2
TGTGCCTGGAGTTCGGGCCGGAACTATGGCTACACCTTC
CAWSSGRNYGYTF
>.|TRBV9|.|TRBJ1-1
TGTGCCAGCAGCGTGGGCACCCTGAACACTGAAGCTTTCTTT
CASSVGTLNTEAFF
>.|TRBV6-5|.|TRBJ1-5
TGTGCCAGCAGTCGGACATTTGGGAATCAGCCCCAGCATTTT
CASSRTFGNQPQHF
>TRBD1|TRBV5-1|once|TRBJ2-2
TGCGCCAGCAGCCTAGAGACAGGGAACTACGGGGAGCTGTTTTTT
CASSLETGNYGELFF
>TRBD2|TRBV4-1|.|TRBJ2-7
TGCGCCAGCAGCCAAAATTTTGGGACTACCTCCTACGAGCAGTACTTC
CASSQNFGTTSYEQYF
>.|TRBV4-3|.|TRBJ2-1
TGCGCCAGCAGCCAAGATAAGGGTTATGAGCAGTTCTTC
CASSQDKGYEQFF
>TRBD1|TRBV11-3|.|TRBJ2-7
TGTGCCAGCAGCCCGGACAGGGGGCTCGAGCAGTACTTC
CASSPDRGLEQYF
>.|TRBV18|.|TRBJ1-5
TGTGCCAGCTCACCACCGAGCTCTAGCAATCAGCCCCAGCATTTT
CASSPPSSSNQPQHF
>TRBD1|TRBV9|few|TRBJ1-4
TGTGCCAGCAGCGCTACAGGGGGTTCTGAAAAACTGTTTTTT
CASSATGGSEKLFF
>.|TRBV5-4|.|TRBJ1-5
TGTGCCAGCAGCTTGGCACCTTATAGCAATCAGCCCCAGCATTTT
CASSLAPYSNQPQHF
>TRBD1|TRBV27|.|TRBJ2-2
TGTGCCAGCAGATTGACAGGGTATACCGGGGAGCTGTTTTTT
CASRLTGYTGELFF
>TRBD1|TRBV28|once|TRBJ2-7
TGTGCCAGCAGTTTTGGGTGGACAGGTGTTTCCTACGAGCAGTACTTC
CASSFGWTGVSYEQYF
>TRBD1|TRBV2|.|TRBJ2-5
TGTGCCAGCAGTGCGAGACAGGGGAGAGAGACCCAGTACTTC
CASSARQGRETQYF
>.|TRBV6-6|medium-sized|TRBJ1-1
TGTGCCAGCAGCGGAATCACTGAAGCTTTCTTT
CASSGITEAFF
>.|TRBV11-3|.|TRBJ2-7
TGTGCCAGCAGGTCAACAGGGAACCACGAGCAGTACTTC
CASRSTGNHEQYF
>.|TRBV30|.|TRBJ1-1
TGTGCCCTAACAGGGAGCCCGGGGAACACTGAAGCTTTCTTT
CALTGSPGNTEAFF
>.|TRBV25-1|.|TRBJ2-1
TGTGCCAGCAGACCGGACTACAATGAGCAGTTCTTC
CASRPDYNEQFF
>TRBD1|TRBV29-1|.|TRBJ2-7
TGCAGCGCATTGACAGGGGGACACGAGCAGTACTTC
CSALTGGHEQYF
>.|TRBV7-8|.|TRBJ1-6
TGTGCCAGCAGCTCAAGGGGTGGGAGTTCACCCCTCCACTTT
CASSSRGGSSPLHF
>TRBD1|TRBV10-3|once|TRBJ2-6
TGTGCCATCAGTGGGACAGGGACTGGGGCCAACGTCCTGACTTTC
CAISGTGTGANVLTF
>TRBD1|TRBV7-7|.|TRBJ2-2
TGTGCTAGCAGCTCGGACAGGGGGTCCGGGACCGGGGAGCTGTTTTTT
CASSSDRGSGTGELFF
>.|TRBV5-1|.|TRBJ1-1
TGCGCCAGCAGCGTGCGCTACATGAACACTGAAGCTTTCTTT
CASSVRYMNTEAFF